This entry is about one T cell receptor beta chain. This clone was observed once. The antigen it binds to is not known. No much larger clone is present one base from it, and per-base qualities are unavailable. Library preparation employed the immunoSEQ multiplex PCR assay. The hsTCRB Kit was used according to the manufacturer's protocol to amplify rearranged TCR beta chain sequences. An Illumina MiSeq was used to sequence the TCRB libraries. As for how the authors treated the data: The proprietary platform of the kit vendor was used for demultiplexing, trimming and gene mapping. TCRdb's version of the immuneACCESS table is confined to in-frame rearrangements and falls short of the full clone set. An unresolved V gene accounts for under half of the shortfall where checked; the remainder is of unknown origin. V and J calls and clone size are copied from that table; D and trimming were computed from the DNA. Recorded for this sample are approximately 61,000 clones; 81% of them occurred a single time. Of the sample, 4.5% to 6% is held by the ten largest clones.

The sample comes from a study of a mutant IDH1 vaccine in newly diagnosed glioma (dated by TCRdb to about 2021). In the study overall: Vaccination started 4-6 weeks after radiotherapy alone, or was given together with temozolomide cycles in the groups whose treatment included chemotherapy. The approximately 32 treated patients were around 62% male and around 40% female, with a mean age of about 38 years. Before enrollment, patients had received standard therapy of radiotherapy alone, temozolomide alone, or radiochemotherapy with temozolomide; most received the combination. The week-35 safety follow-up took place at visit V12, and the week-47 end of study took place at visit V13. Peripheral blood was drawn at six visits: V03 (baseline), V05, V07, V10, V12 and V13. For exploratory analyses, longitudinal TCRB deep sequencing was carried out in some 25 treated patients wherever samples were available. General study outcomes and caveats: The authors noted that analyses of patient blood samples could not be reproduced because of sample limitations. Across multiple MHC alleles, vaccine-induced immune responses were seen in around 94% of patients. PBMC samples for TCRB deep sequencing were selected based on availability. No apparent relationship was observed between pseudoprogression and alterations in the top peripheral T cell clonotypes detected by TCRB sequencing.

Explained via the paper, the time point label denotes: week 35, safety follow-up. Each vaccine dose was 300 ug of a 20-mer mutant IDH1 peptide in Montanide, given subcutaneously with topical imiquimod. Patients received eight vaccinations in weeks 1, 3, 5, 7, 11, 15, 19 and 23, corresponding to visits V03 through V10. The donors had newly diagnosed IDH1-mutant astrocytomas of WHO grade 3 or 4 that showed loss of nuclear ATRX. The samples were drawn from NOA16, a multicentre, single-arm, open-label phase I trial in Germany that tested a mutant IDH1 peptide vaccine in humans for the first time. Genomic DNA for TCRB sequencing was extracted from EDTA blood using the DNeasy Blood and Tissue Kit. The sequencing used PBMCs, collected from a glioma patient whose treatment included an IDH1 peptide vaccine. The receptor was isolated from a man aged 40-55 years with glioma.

The CDR3 corresponds to CASSYFLGPGEQYF. The sequenced DNA is TGTGCCAGCAGTTACTTTTTGGGGCCGGGCGAGCAGTACTTC. This chain is built from TRBV6-5 and TRBJ2-7; 5 matching bases give a weak D call of TRBD1. CDR1 and CDR2 are drawn from the germline V gene: MNHEY, SVGAGI. V and J are truncated by 1 base and 6 bases respectively, leaving an intervening sequence of 13 bases. The CDR3, cysteine through phenylalanine, is 14 amino acids long. The CDR3 DNA has 42 bases and is translated from base 1.